Listed here are 2 T cell receptor beta chains from one sample, sequenced in a study of OX40 agonist ivuxolimab in advanced cancers. Here immunoSEQ multiplex PCR was the method, and the copy in TCRdb shows in-frame clones only, minus some. The table shows tens of thousands of clones, with approximately 90% occurring only once. The starting material was CD4+ or CD8+ T cells sorted from blood, obtained in a trial of the OX40 agonist ivuxolimab. All receptors come from an adult with an advanced solid tumor such as melanoma, head and neck, liver or kidney cancer.

The J gene is TRBJ1-2, the V gene TRBV19; the match to TRBD1 covers 8 bases. Trimming removed 6 bases from V and 7 bases from J; junction bases left unmatched: 7. Germline-derived CDR1 and CDR2 are LNHDA and SQIVND (reference sequence). The CDR3 is 13 residues long. CDR3 region: CASSLTGTGGYTF. The CDR3 DNA reads TGTGCCAGTAGCCTCACAGGGACAGGTGGCTACACCTTC.

The rearrangement links TRBV2 to TRBJ2-1; unclear D gene. V was shortened by 5 bases and J by 13 bases, with 15 bases between the two germline ends. Germline V gene sequence: CDR1 SNHLY, CDR2 FYNNEI. The length of the CDR3 is 12 residues. The CDR3: CASSFQLSAQFF. The CDR3 DNA follows: TGTGCCAGCAGTTTTCAGCTATCCGCCCAGTTCTTC.